This section outlines one T cell receptor (beta chain) sequence together with its context. The antigen is undetermined. Other DNA sequences in this sample translate to the same CDR3. CD45RO-negative cells were positively selected for CCR7, leaving out terminally differentiated effector memory CD45RA+ cells. The data belong to a study of shared clonotypes between healthy human individuals. Several immunoSEQ 96-well plates shared each subset's DNA, each plate a replicate. Clones were read by immunoSEQ multiplex PCR, and TCRdb kept only the in-frame ones, dropping some. The sample includes millions of clones, 93% of them seen just once. Study-wide points: The study sampled only blood, and tissue repertoires likely differ.

Sequencing used naive CD8+ T cells from PBMCs. The origin of this receptor is a man in his late teens or twenties in good health. Some clones in this sample may be carry-over from other donors' samples.

CDR3 DNA sequence: TGTGCCAGTAGTATTGGGGCTGACTACGAGCAGTACTTC. Residues: CASSIGADYEQYF. This sequence joins TRBV19 and TRBJ2-7, with D possibly matching TRBD1 (5 bases). There are 13 residues in the CDR3. Per germline, CDR1 LNHDA and CDR2 SQIVND (reference sequence). V was clipped by 3 bases and J by 3 bases, with 9 bases between them.